The 27 T cell receptor beta chains below all came from one sample that was sequenced in a study of radiotherapy plus CTLA-4 blockade in lung cancer. TCRdb's table, derived via immunoSEQ multiplex PCR, lists solely in-frame clones and lacks some. The repertoire includes around 45,000 clones, roughly 76% of them detected once, and roughly 3.5% sits in the top ten. The material was peripheral blood, obtained from a patient treated with radiotherapy plus ipilimumab. Every receptor here comes from a human donor with non-small cell lung cancer who had a complete response to radiotherapy plus ipilimumab.

The sample holds a few counts of this clone. V is TRBV7-9 and J is TRBJ2-5; 9 nucleotides agree with TRBD2. CDR1 and CDR2 from the germline V gene are SEHNR and FQNEAQ (reference sequence). The trim removed 4 bases at V and 4 bases at J, leaving 10 bases unmatched. This CDR3 has 16 amino acids. As DNA, the CDR3 is TGTGCCAGCAGCTCCCTACCGGGACTAGCTATAGAGACCCAGTACTTC. Its translation is CASSSLPGLAIETQYF.

CDR3 bases: TGTGCCAGTAGTATAGATCATCCTAGTGGAAACACCATATATTTT. Translating it yields CASSIDHPSGNTIYF. This chain uses TRBV19 with TRBJ1-3; D gene ambiguous. V gave up 0 bases and J gave up 3 bases, with 9 bases separating them. The CDR3 is made up of 15 amino acids. Per germline, CDR1 LNHDA and CDR2 SQIVND (reference sequence).

CDR3 bases: TGTGCCAGCAGCCAATTCAGAACCGGGGGAGAACTGTTTTTT. It translates to CASSQFRTGGELFF. The genes are TRBV7-2 and TRBJ1-4, with a possible D match to TRBD1 (5 bases). The CDR3 contains 14 residues. V dropped 5 bases and J dropped 12 bases, with 19 bases sitting between them. Germline V CDR1 and CDR2: SGHTA, FQGNSA.

Only one count was recorded for this clone. This rearrangement joins TRBV30 to TRBJ2-5, with D perhaps TRBD2 (6 bases). Germline CDR1 reads GTSNPN; CDR2 reads SVGIG (reference sequence). Trimming pared 5 bases from V and 2 bases from J, leaving 12 bases between. There are 13 residues in the CDR3. CDR3 bases: TGTGCCTGGCAGAGGGGAGGTCAAGAGACCCAGTACTTC. Translation: CAWQRGGQETQYF.

The rearrangement uses TRBV9 and TRBJ2-1; D unclear. V lost 3 bases and J 0 bases, leaving 13 bases between the germline ends. Per germline, CDR1 SGDLS and CDR2 YYNGEE. This CDR3 has 16 residues. The CDR3 coding sequence is TGTGCCAGCAGCGCCCGACTGACGAGCTCCTACAATGAGCAGTTCTTC. Its translation: CASSARLTSSYNEQFF.

This clone was seen a few times. The J gene is TRBJ2-3, the V gene TRBV10-3; 8 bases agree with TRBD1. The CDR3 is made up of 14 amino acids. V was pared by 4 bases and J by 4 bases, with 4 bases of the junction left unmatched. Germline V gene data show CDR1 as ENHRY and CDR2 as SYGVKD. In DNA form, the CDR3 reads TGTGCCATCAGTGCAGGGGGCGAGGCAGATACGCAGTATTTT. Its translation is CAISAGGEADTQYF.

This chain connects TRBV7-2 to TRBJ2-5; TRBD2 matches 16 bases. This CDR3 spans 16 amino acids. Germline V CDR1 and CDR2: SGHTA, FQGNSA. The trim removed 5 bases at V and 6 bases at J, leaving 6 bases unmatched. The CDR3 loop reads CASSRGLAGGGKTQYF. CDR3 nucleotides: TGTGCCAGCAGCCGGGGACTAGCGGGGGGGGGAAAGACCCAGTACTTC.

This clone was seen a few times. This chain links TRBV27 with TRBJ1-1; 10 bases are shared with TRBD1. The CDR3 is 15 amino acids. V was clipped by 3 bases and J by 6 bases; unmatched bases: 7. Germline CDR1 MNHEY, CDR2 SMNVEV (reference sequence). The CDR3 loop reads CASSFRTGGRAEAFF. DNA of the CDR3: TGTGCCAGCAGTTTTAGGACAGGGGGAAGAGCTGAAGCTTTCTTT.

The chain carries TRBV13 and TRBJ2-5; 9 bases align to TRBD2. There are 15 residues in the CDR3. The J segment lost 3 bases and the V segment lost 4 bases, leaving 6 bases of the junction unmatched. Germline V CDR1 and CDR2: PRHDT, FYEKMQ (reference sequence). CDR3 coding DNA: TGTGCCAGCAGCTCTGGACTAGCGCCTAAAGAGACCCAGTACTTC. Translated: CASSSGLAPKETQYF.

The rearrangement joins TRBV7-3 to TRBJ2-1; D perhaps matches TRBD2 (6 bases). Trimming shortened V by 1 base and J by 6 bases, and 10 bases separated the two germline ends. The CDR3 is made up of 14 amino acids. From germline, CDR1 is SGHTA and CDR2 FQGTGA. This chain's CDR3 is CASSLILAGNEQFF. In nucleotides, the CDR3 is TGTGCCAGCAGCTTAATACTAGCTGGCAATGAGCAGTTCTTC.

This sequence joins TRBV5-1 and TRBJ2-5; D uncertain. The germline CDR1 and CDR2 sequences are SGHRS and YFSETQ. This CDR3 region has 14 residues. V was clipped by 0 bases and J by 3 bases, with 9 bases between them. CDR3 sequence reads: CASSLGSQKETQYF. In DNA form, the CDR3 reads TGCGCCAGCAGCTTGGGTAGCCAAAAAGAGACCCAGTACTTC.

This clone turned up a few times. The V and J genes are TRBV28 and TRBJ1-4; D might be TRBD1 (6 bases). From germline, CDR1 is MDHEN and CDR2 SYDVKM. With 5 bases removed from V and 7 bases from J, the gap between germline ends came to 20 bases. There are 16 residues in the CDR3. The CDR3 reads CASSTPGGPRAEKLFF. The CDR3 DNA reads TGTGCCAGCAGTACCCCGGGGGGCCCTAGGGCTGAAAAACTGTTTTTT.

The chain carries TRBV20-1 and TRBJ1-1; no clear D gene. CDR1 is DFQATT and CDR2 is SNEGSKA in the germline V gene (reference sequence). This CDR3 region has 11 residues. The CDR3 loop reads CRASGNTEAFF. The CDR3 nucleotides are TGCAGAGCATCGGGGAACACTGAAGCTTTCTTT.

This chain joins TRBV6-5 and TRBJ1-6; perhaps TRBD1 as D (5 bases). The CDR3 runs to 13 residues. The germline V gene has CDR1 MNHEY and CDR2 SVGAGI. V gave up 7 bases and J gave up 3 bases, with 7 bases separating them. The CDR3 sequence is CASTDSYNSPLHF. The CDR3 DNA follows: TGTGCCAGCACCGACAGCTATAATTCACCCCTCCACTTT.

The chain carries TRBV5-1 and TRBJ2-3; 10 bases line up with TRBD2. This CDR3 spans 16 amino acids. CDR1 is SGHRS and CDR2 is YFSETQ in the germline V gene. V was pared by 1 base and J by 1 base, with 3 bases of the junction left unmatched. CDR3 residues: CASSLTGTSGTDTQYF. The CDR3 nucleotides read TGCGCCAGCAGCTTGACCGGGACTAGCGGCACAGATACGCAGTATTTT.

This chain links TRBV15 with TRBJ1-2; TRBD1 might be the D (6 bases). V was cut by 1 base and J by 0 bases, with 12 bases left in between. Germline V gene sequence: CDR1 LNHNV, CDR2 YYDKDF (reference sequence). This CDR3 is built from 16 residues. This CDR3 reads CATSRVGQGPNYGYTF. The CDR3 DNA reads as TGTGCCACCAGCAGAGTGGGCCAGGGGCCTAACTATGGCTACACCTTC.

The chain joins TRBV7-2 to TRBJ2-3, with D possibly matching TRBD1 (7 bases). Germline CDR1 reads SGHTA; CDR2 reads FQGNSA. This CDR3 has 16 amino acids. V was shortened by 4 bases and J by 2 bases, with 16 bases between the two germline ends. In DNA form, the CDR3 reads TGTGCCAGCAGCTCTAGGGGGCGGGGCCCCACAGATACGCAGTATTTT. Residues: CASSSRGRGPTDTQYF.

The J gene is TRBJ2-5, the V gene TRBV27; D remains ambiguous. CDR3 length: 12 amino acids. Germline-derived CDR1 and CDR2 are MNHEY and SMNVEV (reference sequence). Trimming pared 7 bases from V and 5 bases from J, leaving 11 bases between. The CDR3 reads CASTQTRETQYF. In DNA, the CDR3 is TGTGCCAGCACCCAAACCCGGGAGACCCAGTACTTC.

In its sample, this clone ranks as medium-sized. The chain couples TRBV4-1 to TRBJ1-1; D is undetermined. V gave up 1 base and J gave up 6 bases, with 12 bases separating them. This CDR3 spans 14 amino acids. Germline CDR1 is MGHRA and CDR2 is YSYEKL. Written as DNA, the CDR3 is TGCGCCAGCAGCCAAGTTTTTCGGAGGGCTGAAGCTTTCTTT. This translates into CASSQVFRRAEAFF.

The table lists this clone with a count of one. This chain connects TRBV7-9 to TRBJ2-5; D uncertain. This CDR3 contains 15 residues. Trimming stripped 1 base from V and 5 bases from J, with 14 bases between. CDR1 SEHNR and CDR2 FQNEAQ come from the germline V gene (reference sequence). The CDR3 DNA is TGTGCCAGCAGCTTAGAGTCTCAGCTGCGGGAGACCCAGTACTTC. Translated, it gives CASSLESQLRETQYF.

The count of this clone is one. The genes are TRBV18 and TRBJ2-3; D perhaps matches TRBD2 (5 bases). V lost 3 bases, J lost 1 base, and 17 bases lay in between. Germline assignment: CDR1 KGHSH and CDR2 LQKENI. The CDR3 runs 17 residues. This CDR3 is CASSPLAVAGGTDTQYF. In DNA, the CDR3 is TGTGCCAGCTCACCGCTTGCTGTTGCGGGCGGCACAGATACGCAGTATTTT.

The chain couples TRBV6-6 to TRBJ2-7, with 7 bases aligning to TRBD1. V was pared by 0 bases and J by 2 bases, with 7 bases of the junction left unmatched. Germline V CDR1 and CDR2: MNHNY, SVGAGI (reference sequence). CDR3 length: 16 residues. The DNA of the CDR3 is TGTGCCAGCAGTTACTCGTATGACAGGGCCACCTACGAGCAGTACTTC. Its protein product is CASSYSYDRATYEQYF.

The CDR3 reads CASQAAGGTHLEQFF. The CDR3 bases are TGTGCCAGCCAAGCGGCGGGGGGCACCCACCTCGAGCAGTTCTTC. The chain links TRBV18 to TRBJ2-1; 8 positions match TRBD2. V was clipped by 8 bases and J by 10 bases; unmatched bases: 16. Germline values: CDR1 KGHSH, CDR2 LQKENI. This CDR3 has 15 residues.

The J gene is TRBJ2-1, the V gene TRBV30; D gene uncertain. Deletions cut 0 bases from V and 10 bases from J, with 7 bases between. The V gene's germline CDR1 is GTSNPN and CDR2 SVGIG (reference sequence). The CDR3 is 11 amino acids. The CDR3 DNA reads as TGTGCCTGGAGTGTGTCTTTAGAGCAGTTCTTC. Its protein is CAWSVSLEQFF.

V usage is TRBV28 and J usage is TRBJ2-1; 10 nucleotides match TRBD2. The V and J ends lost 4 bases and 9 bases, in that order; junction bases with no gene match: 9. CDR1 is MDHEN and CDR2 is SYDVKM in the germline V gene. The length of the CDR3 is 15 residues. The CDR3 here is CASSSGTSVRGEQFF. DNA of the CDR3: TGTGCCAGCAGTTCCGGGACTAGCGTGAGGGGTGAGCAGTTCTTC.

V usage is TRBV18 and J usage is TRBJ1-5; D remains unclear. The germline CDR1 and CDR2 sequences are KGHSH and LQKENI. The CDR3 has 16 amino acids. Deletions cut 3 bases from V and 0 bases from J, with 12 bases between. This chain's CDR3 is CASSPEAPSSNQPQHF. The CDR3 DNA reads TGTGCCAGCTCACCCGAGGCACCGTCTAGCAATCAGCCCCAGCATTTT.

The chain links TRBV28 to TRBJ2-5, with a weak D call TRBD2 (5 bases). CDR1 is MDHEN and CDR2 is SYDVKM in the germline V gene. The CDR3 runs 13 residues. Trimming removed 6 bases at V and 2 bases at J, with 10 bases between. The CDR3 sequence: CASRPRDQETQYF. CDR3 bases: TGTGCCAGCAGACCCCGGGATCAAGAGACCCAGTACTTC. The variable domain in full, with the rest retrieved from reference TRBV28 and TRBJ2-5, is DVKVTQSSRYLVKRTGEKVFLECVQDMDHENMFWYRQDPGLGLRLIYFSYDVKMKEKGDIPEGYSVSREKKERFSLILESASTNQTSMYLCASRPRDQETQYFGPGTRLLVL.